A single sample gave rise to the 20 T cell receptor beta chains below, sequenced in a study of OX40 agonist ivuxolimab in advanced cancers. TCRdb keeps only in-frame clones here, not all; method: immunoSEQ multiplex PCR. The sample contains roughly 100,000 clones, nearly 90% of which appear only once. The material was CD4+ or CD8+ T cells sorted from blood, obtained in a trial of the OX40 agonist ivuxolimab. These receptors were obtained from an adult with an advanced solid tumor such as melanoma, head and neck, liver or kidney cancer.

Remarks on this clone: At the DNA level, this CDR3 is encoded by other sequences in the same sample as well. The CDR3 region has the DNA TGTGCCAGTAGTATAGATCGGGGGCCCGGACAGCCCCAGCATTTT. Translating it yields CASSIDRGPGQPQHF. J is TRBJ1-5 and V is TRBV19; D may be TRBD1 (6 bases). This CDR3 contains 15 residues. Trimming removed 0 bases at V and 7 bases at J, with 13 bases between. CDR1 and CDR2 from the germline V gene are LNHDA and SQIVND (reference sequence).

The chain has TRBV5-4 and TRBJ2-2, with D possibly being TRBD2 (5 bases). This CDR3 has 14 residues. Germline loops: CDR1 SGHNT, CDR2 YYREEE (reference sequence). The V and J ends lost 3 bases and 6 bases respectively, with 12 bases between them. The CDR3 sequence is CASSSHLGAGELFF. DNA for the CDR3: TGTGCCAGCAGCTCACACCTCGGGGCCGGGGAGCTGTTTTTT. Full variable domain (missing parts from reference TRBV5-4 and TRBJ2-2): ETGVTQSPTHLIKTRGQQVTLRCSSQSGHNTVSWYQQALGQGPQFIFQYYREEENGRGNFPPRFSGLQFPNYSSELNVNALELDDSALYLCASSSHLGAGELFFGEGSRLTVL.

The rearrangement links TRBV5-4 to TRBJ2-7; no reliable D call. V shed 4 bases and J shed 0 bases, with 8 bases lying between them. Germline V gives CDR1 SGHNT, CDR2 YYREEE (reference sequence). This CDR3 is 13 amino acids long. CDR3: CASSPRSSYEQYF. The CDR3 DNA sequence: TGTGCCAGCAGCCCCAGGAGCTCCTACGAGCAGTACTTC.

The chain uses TRBV27 and TRBJ2-7; D is perhaps TRBD2 (5 bases). Per germline, CDR1 MNHEY and CDR2 SMNVEV (reference sequence). Trimming cost V 8 bases and J 0 bases, with 11 bases left between them. The CDR3 loop spans 13 amino acids. The CDR3: CASSLRGSYEQYF. Written as DNA, the CDR3 is TGTGCCAGCTCACTTCGGGGCTCCTACGAGCAGTACTTC.

This chain links TRBV6-5 with TRBJ2-5; TRBD1 agrees at 7 bases. Germline V gene sequence: CDR1 MNHEY, CDR2 SVGAGI. J was trimmed by 3 bases and V by 6 bases; bases with no gene match: 4. The CDR3 runs 13 residues. CDR3 nucleotide sequence: TGTGCCAGCAGCCCGGGACAGAAAGAGACCCAGTACTTC. As protein: CASSPGQKETQYF.

The chain joins TRBV6-5 to TRBJ2-7, with a tentative D call TRBD1 (5 bases). There are 13 residues in the CDR3. V lost 6 bases and J lost 2, with 11 bases in between. Per the germline V gene, CDR1 is MNHEY and CDR2 is SVGAGI. CDR3 residues: CASRKGATYEQYF. CDR3 DNA sequence: TGTGCCAGCAGAAAAGGGGCCACCTACGAGCAGTACTTC.

The chain is built from TRBV7-9 and TRBJ1-3; no reliable D call. The CDR3 is made up of 17 amino acids. Per germline, CDR1 SEHNR and CDR2 FQNEAQ (reference sequence). The V gene lost 4 bases and the J gene lost 3 bases, with 19 bases spanning the gap. The CDR3 DNA sequence: TGTGCCAGCAGCTCTCAATCCAGGCTTCGGGATGGAAACACCATATATTTT. Translation: CASSSQSRLRDGNTIYF.

The chain is built from TRBV18 and TRBJ2-5; no firm D call. The CDR3 is 12 residues long. Germline CDR1 and CDR2: KGHSH and LQKENI. V shed 4 bases and J shed 5 bases, with 8 bases lying between them. The DNA of the CDR3 is TGTGCCAGCTCACTCATTATGGAGACCCAGTACTTC. This gives the protein CASSLIMETQYF.

The rearrangement uses TRBV6-5 and TRBJ1-1; tentatively, D is TRBD1 (6 bases). This CDR3 is 14 amino acids long. In germline, CDR1 is MNHEY, CDR2 SVGAGI. V was pared by 2 bases and J by 3 bases, with 10 bases between. The CDR3 sequence is CASSYRGGDTEAFF. In DNA, the CDR3 is TGTGCCAGCAGTTACAGGGGGGGAGACACTGAAGCTTTCTTT.

The rearrangement links TRBV27 to TRBJ2-5; 12 nucleotides match TRBD1. Germline lookup yields CDR1 MNHEY and CDR2 SMNVEV (reference sequence). The trim removed 8 bases at V and 4 bases at J, leaving 11 bases unmatched. The CDR3 consists of 16 residues. CDR3 DNA: TGTGCCAGCCGACGTTCTCTGGGACAGGGGGCAGAGACCCAGTACTTC. This sequence encodes CASRRSLGQGAETQYF.

This clone was seen more than once but under ten times. The chain has TRBV19 and TRBJ1-4; D unclear. Germline V gives CDR1 LNHDA, CDR2 SQIVND (reference sequence). The CDR3 is 15 amino acids. Trimming shortened V by 6 bases and J by 4 bases, and 15 bases separated the two germline ends. DNA of the CDR3: TGTGCCAGTAGCCCCTCAGGTGGGAATAATGAAAAACTGTTTTTT. This encodes CASSPSGGNNEKLFF.

In this sample, this clone turned up a few times. The chain employs TRBV7-9 and TRBJ1-5, with D tentatively TRBD1 (6 bases). Between the trimmed V and J ends, which lost 4 bases and 9 bases, there was a span of 16 bases. The CDR3 runs to 14 residues. Germline CDR1 is SEHNR and CDR2 is FQNEAQ (reference sequence). In nucleotides, the CDR3 is TGTGCCAGCAGCTCGGACAGCGTGTCGAGGCCCCAGCATTTT. Translated, it gives CASSSDSVSRPQHF.

This clone was recorded a few times. J is TRBJ1-5 and V is TRBV7-3; D is undetermined. The length of the CDR3 is 13 residues. V lost 5 bases and J 7 bases, leaving 12 bases between the germline ends. Germline V lookup: CDR1 SGHTA, CDR2 FQGTGA. The CDR3 DNA is TGTGCCAGCAGCCTAGGCGCAGGACAGCCCCAGCATTTT. This encodes CASSLGAGQPQHF.

This chain uses TRBV27 with TRBJ2-7; D unresolved. V was clipped by 5 bases and J by 2 bases, with 13 bases between them. Per germline, CDR1 MNHEY and CDR2 SMNVEV (reference sequence). CDR3 size: 14 residues. The CDR3 nucleotides read TGTGCCAGCAGTCCCAGTCTAGATCCCTACGAGCAGTACTTC. It encodes CASSPSLDPYEQYF.

The chain recombines TRBV19 with TRBJ1-5; D is perhaps TRBD1 (5 bases). Germline CDR1 and CDR2: LNHDA and SQIVND (reference sequence). Trimming stripped 6 bases from V and 4 bases from J, with 22 bases between. The length of the CDR3 is 17 residues. CDR3 nucleotide sequence: TGTGCCAGTAGAGCCCACGTCGGGGACTTAGGAAATCAGCCCCAGCATTTT. It is translated as CASRAHVGDLGNQPQHF.

This rearrangement joins TRBV2 to TRBJ1-3, with unresolved D. Looked up from germline, CDR1 is SNHLY and CDR2 is FYNNEI. CDR3 length: 15 amino acids. V lost 7 bases and J lost 0, with 13 bases in between. CDR3 protein: CASIAALSSGNTIYF. The CDR3, as DNA: TGTGCCAGCATCGCAGCGCTTAGCTCTGGAAACACCATATATTTT.

The chain has TRBV6-5 and TRBJ2-7; the D gene is possibly TRBD2 (5 bases). This CDR3 has 13 residues. Trimming shortened V by 6 bases and J by 6 bases, and 15 bases separated the two germline ends. CDR1 is MNHEY and CDR2 is SVGAGI in the germline V gene. The CDR3 loop reads CASRDFPSGEQYF. CDR3 sequence (DNA): TGTGCCAGCAGGGACTTCCCGTCGGGCGAGCAGTACTTC.

This rearrangement joins TRBV5-4 to TRBJ2-1; tentatively, D is TRBD2 (5 bases). The length of the CDR3 is 16 residues. Deletions cut 4 bases from V and 5 bases from J, with 19 bases between. Per the germline V gene, CDR1 is SGHNT and CDR2 is YYREEE (reference sequence). DNA for the CDR3: TGTGCCAGCAGCGGATCCTTAGCGAGAAGTGACAATGAGCAGTTCTTC. Translating it yields CASSGSLARSDNEQFF.

This chain joins TRBV19 and TRBJ2-7; 8 bases are a match to TRBD2. After removal of 0 bases from V and 3 bases from J, the junction contained 7 bases not matched to a gene. There are 16 residues in the CDR3. Germline V gene lookup returns CDR1 LNHDA and CDR2 SQIVND (reference sequence). CDR3 amino acids: CASSIDRTSGYYEQYF. DNA for the CDR3: TGTGCCAGTAGTATAGATAGAACTAGCGGCTACTACGAGCAGTACTTC.

This sequence joins TRBV5-1 and TRBJ2-3; TRBD2 aligns across 9 bases. The V gene's germline CDR1 is SGHRS and CDR2 YFSETQ. CDR3 length equals 15 residues. With 5 bases clipped from V and 2 bases from J, the junction kept 6 bases outside the gene matches. CDR3 bases: TGCGCCAGCAGAAGCGGGAGGCCAAACACAGATACGCAGTATTTT. The encoded protein is CASRSGRPNTDTQYF.